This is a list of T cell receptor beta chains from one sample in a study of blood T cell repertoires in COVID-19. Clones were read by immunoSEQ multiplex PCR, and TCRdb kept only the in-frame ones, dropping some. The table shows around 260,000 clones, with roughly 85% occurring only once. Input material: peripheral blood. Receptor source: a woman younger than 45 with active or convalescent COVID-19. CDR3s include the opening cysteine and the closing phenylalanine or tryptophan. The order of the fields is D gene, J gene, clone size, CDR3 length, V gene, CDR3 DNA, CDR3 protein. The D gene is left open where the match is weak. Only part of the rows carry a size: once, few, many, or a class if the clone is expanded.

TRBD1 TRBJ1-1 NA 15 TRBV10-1 TGCGCCACCAGAAGACAGGGGGCCATGGACACTGAAGCTTTCTTT CATRRQGAMDTEAFF
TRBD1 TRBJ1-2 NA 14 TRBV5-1 TGCGCCTGCCGCAGGGGGCAGGGCGACTATGGCTACACCTTC CACRRGQGDYGYTF
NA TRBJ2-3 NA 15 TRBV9 TGTGCCAGCAGCGTCGAACAGGGACCCACAGATACGCAGTATTTT CASSVEQGPTDTQYF
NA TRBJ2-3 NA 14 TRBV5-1 TGCGCCAGCAGCGAGGCAACGAGCACAGATACGCAGTATTTT CASSEATSTDTQYF
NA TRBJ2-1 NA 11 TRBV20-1 TGCAGTGCTAGAGATCGGTTTGGGCAGTTCTTC CSARDRFGQFF
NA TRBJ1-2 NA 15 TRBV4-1 TGCGCCAGCAACTCAAATACAGGGTATGGGTATGGCTACACCTTC CASNSNTGYGYGYTF
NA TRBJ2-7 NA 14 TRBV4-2 TGTGCCAGCAGCCAAGATCCAGTTGTCTACGAGCAGTACTTC CASSQDPVVYEQYF
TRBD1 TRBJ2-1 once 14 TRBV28 TGTGCCAGCAGCACAGGGGGGCCTTCCCATGAGCAGTTCTTC CASSTGGPSHEQFF
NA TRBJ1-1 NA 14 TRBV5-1 TGCGCCAGCAGCTTGGGGCCAGAAAACACTGAAGCTTTCTTT CASSLGPENTEAFF
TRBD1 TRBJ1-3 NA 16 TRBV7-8 TGTGCCAGCAGCCGAAGGACAGGGTTTACTGGAAACACCATATATTTT CASSRRTGFTGNTIYF
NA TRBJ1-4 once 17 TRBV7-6 TGTGCCAGCAGCTTAGGGGTCTGGACAGCCCCAGGGGAAAAACTGTTTTTT CASSLGVWTAPGEKLFF
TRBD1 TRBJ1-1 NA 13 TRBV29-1 TGCAGCGCGGGGACAGGGCCAAACACTGAAGCTTTCTTT CSAGTGPNTEAFF
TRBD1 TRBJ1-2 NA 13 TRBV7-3 TGTGCCAGCAGCGCCGGGACAGAAGGTGGCTACACCTTC CASSAGTEGGYTF
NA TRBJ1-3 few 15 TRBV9 TGTGCCAGCAGCGTAGGTATGGGGCTTGGAAACACCATATATTTT CASSVGMGLGNTIYF
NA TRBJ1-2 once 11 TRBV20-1 TGCACCAGCGACCACAGGTATGGCTACACCTTC CTSDHRYGYTF
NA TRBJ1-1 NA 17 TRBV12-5 TGTGCTAGTGGTTTCCTAGAGGGAGCAATACAGAACACTGAAGCTTTCTTT CASGFLEGAIQNTEAFF
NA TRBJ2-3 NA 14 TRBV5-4 TGTGCCAGCAGCAACTGGGGACTCACAGATACGCAGTATTTT CASSNWGLTDTQYF
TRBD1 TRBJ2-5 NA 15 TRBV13 TGTGCCAGCAGCTCGACTCCGACAGGGACGGAGACCCAGTACTTC CASSSTPTGTETQYF
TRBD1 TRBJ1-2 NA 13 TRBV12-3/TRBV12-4 TGTGCCAGCAGTCACGACAGGGTCTATGGCTACACCTTC CASSHDRVYGYTF
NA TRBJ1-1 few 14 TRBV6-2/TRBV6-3 TGTGCCAGCAGCCCTCGACGGGTGAACACTGAAGCTTTCTTT CASSPRRVNTEAFF
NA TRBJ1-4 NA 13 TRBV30 TGTGCCTGGCTTCCCGGAAGAGGTGAAAAACTGTTTTTT CAWLPGRGEKLFF
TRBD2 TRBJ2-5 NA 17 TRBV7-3 TGTGCCAGCAGCCCTCGGACTAGCGGGGACCTCCAAGAGACCCAGTACTTC CASSPRTSGDLQETQYF
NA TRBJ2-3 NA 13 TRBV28 TGTGCCAGCAGTTTACCAGGGACAGATACGCAGTATTTT CASSLPGTDTQYF
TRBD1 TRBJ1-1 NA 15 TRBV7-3 TGTGCCAGCAGGGAGGAACAGGGGAGAGACACTGAAGCTTTCTTT CASREEQGRDTEAFF
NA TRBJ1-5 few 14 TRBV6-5 TGTGCCAGCAGTTACCTCCTTACAGGGCAGCCCCAGCATTTT CASSYLLTGQPQHF
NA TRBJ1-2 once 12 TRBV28 TGTGCCAGCAGCCAGGATCCCTATGGCTACACCTTC CASSQDPYGYTF
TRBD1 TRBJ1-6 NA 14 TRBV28 TGTGCCAGCAGGGGAGGACAGGGTTATTCACCCCTCCACTTT CASRGGQGYSPLHF
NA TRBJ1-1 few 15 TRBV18 TGTGCCAGCTCACCGCGAAATGCAGGGGTCACTGAAGCTTTCTTT CASSPRNAGVTEAFF
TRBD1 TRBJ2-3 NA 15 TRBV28 TGTGCCAGCAGCCCCGGGGACAGGAAGACAGATACGCAGTATTTT CASSPGDRKTDTQYF
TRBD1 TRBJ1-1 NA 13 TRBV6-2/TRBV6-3 TGTGCCAGCAGTTACGGGGGACAGACTGAGGCTTTCTTT CASSYGGQTEAFF
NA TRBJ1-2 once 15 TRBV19 TGTGCCAGTACCCGTCGGCGGGGGGCGTCGTATGGCTACACCTTC CASTRRRGASYGYTF
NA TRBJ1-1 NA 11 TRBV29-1 TGCAGCGTGGCCAGGAACACTGAAGCTTTCTTT CSVARNTEAFF
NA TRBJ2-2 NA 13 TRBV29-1 TGCAGCGTTTTACAGGGATACACCGGGGAGCTGTTTTTT CSVLQGYTGELFF
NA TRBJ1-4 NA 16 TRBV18 TGTGCCAGCTCAGAGTCGATGGGGGCGACTAATGAAAAACTGTTTTTT CASSESMGATNEKLFF
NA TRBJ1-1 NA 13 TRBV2 TGTGCCAGCAGCTCAGGGGATATAACTGAAGCTTTCTTT CASSSGDITEAFF
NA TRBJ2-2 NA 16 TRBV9 TGTGCCAGCAGCGTGAAGGGGAATATGAACACCGGGGAGCTGTTTTTT CASSVKGNMNTGELFF
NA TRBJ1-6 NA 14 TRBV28 TGTGCCACCACCAGAAGAGGGCGGAATTCACCCCTCCACTTT CATTRRGRNSPLHF
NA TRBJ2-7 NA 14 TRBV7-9 TGTGCCAGCAGCTTCGCAGGGTCCGGCTACGAGCAGTACTTC CASSFAGSGYEQYF
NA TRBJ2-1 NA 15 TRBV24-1 TGTGCCACCAGTGATTTGCCCGGACAGTTCAATGAGCAGTTCTTC CATSDLPGQFNEQFF
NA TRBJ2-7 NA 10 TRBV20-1 TGCAGTGCAGAAGCGGATCAGCAGTACTTC CSAEADQQYF
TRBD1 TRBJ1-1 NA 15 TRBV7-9 TGTGCCAGCAGACCCGGGACAGGGGTTAACACTGAAGCTTTCTTT CASRPGTGVNTEAFF
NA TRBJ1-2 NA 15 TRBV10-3 TGTGCCATCAGTGAGTATCTCGACACGGTCTATGGCTACACCTTC CAISEYLDTVYGYTF
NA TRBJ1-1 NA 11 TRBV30 TGTGCCTGGAGTGTGTTGGGACAAGACGGGTTT CAWSVLGQDGF
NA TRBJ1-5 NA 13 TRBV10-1 TGCGCCAGCAGGGGAGAAAGCAATCAGCCCCAGCATTTT CASRGESNQPQHF
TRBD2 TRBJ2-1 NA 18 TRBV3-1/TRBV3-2 TGTGCCAGCAGCCCAGGACTAGCGGGGGGCATTGCATACAATGAGCAGTTCTTC CASSPGLAGGIAYNEQFF
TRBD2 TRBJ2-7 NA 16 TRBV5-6 TGTGCCAGCAGCACTCGGCTAGCGGGGGATCCCTACGAGCAGTACTTC CASSTRLAGDPYEQYF
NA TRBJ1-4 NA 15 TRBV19 TGTGCCAGTAGTATTGTAAGGGACACCGCTGAAAAACTGTTTTTT CASSIVRDTAEKLFF
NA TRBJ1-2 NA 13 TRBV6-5 TGTGCCAGCAGCCAGAACCCTAACTATGGCTACACCTTC CASSQNPNYGYTF
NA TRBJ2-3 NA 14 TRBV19 TGTGCCAGTAGTATAGGGGTAGCCACAGATACGCAGTATTTT CASSIGVATDTQYF
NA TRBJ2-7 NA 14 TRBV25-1 TGTGCCAGCAGTACCGGTCTAGCTACAAACGAGCAGTACTTC CASSTGLATNEQYF
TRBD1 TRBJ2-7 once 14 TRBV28 TGTGCCACCAAGTCTCTGACAGGGGCCTACGAGCAGTACTTC CATKSLTGAYEQYF
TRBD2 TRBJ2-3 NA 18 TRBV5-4 TGTGCCAGCAGCCGCGGACTAGCGGGGGCTCCTAGCACAGATACGCAGTATTTT CASSRGLAGAPSTDTQYF
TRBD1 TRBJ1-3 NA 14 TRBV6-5 TGTGCCAGCAGTTTCGACAGGGGGCGTAACACCATATATTTT CASSFDRGRNTIYF
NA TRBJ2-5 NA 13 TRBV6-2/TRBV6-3 TGTGCCAGCAGTACCGTCGGCACAGGGACCCAGTACTTC CASSTVGTGTQYF
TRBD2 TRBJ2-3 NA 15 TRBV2 TGTGCCAGCAGCTTTAGCGGGGGTCGCACAGATACGCAGTATTTT CASSFSGGRTDTQYF
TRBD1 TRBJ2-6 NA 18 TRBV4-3 TGCGCCAGCAGCCAAGGAGACAGGGGGAGCTCTGGGGCCAACGTCCTGACTTTC CASSQGDRGSSGANVLTF
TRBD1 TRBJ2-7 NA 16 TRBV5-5 TGTGCCAGCAGCCCGAGCCCTGACAGGGGCAATTACGAGCAGTACTTC CASSPSPDRGNYEQYF
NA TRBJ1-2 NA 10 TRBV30 TGTGCCTTAGATTCGTATGGCTACACCTTC CALDSYGYTF
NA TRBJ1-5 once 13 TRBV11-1 TGTGCCAGCAGCTTAGAGCCTAATCAGCCCCAGCATTTT CASSLEPNQPQHF
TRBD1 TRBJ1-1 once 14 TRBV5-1 TGCGCCAGCAGCCCCCTAATGACAGGGGCTGAAGCTTTCTTT CASSPLMTGAEAFF